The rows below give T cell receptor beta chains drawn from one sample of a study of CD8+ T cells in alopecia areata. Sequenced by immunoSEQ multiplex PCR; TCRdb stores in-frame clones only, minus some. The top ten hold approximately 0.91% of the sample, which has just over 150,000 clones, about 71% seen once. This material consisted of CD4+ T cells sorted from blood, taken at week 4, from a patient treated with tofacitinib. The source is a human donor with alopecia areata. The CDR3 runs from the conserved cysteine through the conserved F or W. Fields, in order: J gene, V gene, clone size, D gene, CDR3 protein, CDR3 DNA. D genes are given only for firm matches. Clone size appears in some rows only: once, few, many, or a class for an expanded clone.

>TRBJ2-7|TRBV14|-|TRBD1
CASSQRQGTAYEQYF
TGTGCCAGCAGCCAGAGACAGGGGACGGCTTACGAGCAGTACTTC
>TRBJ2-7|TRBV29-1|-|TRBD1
CSVDFGGTGHYEQYF
TGCAGCGTTGACTTTGGCGGGACAGGGCACTACGAGCAGTACTTC
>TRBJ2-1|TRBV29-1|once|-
CSVENWARESYNEQFF
TGCAGCGTTGAAAATTGGGCCAGGGAAAGTTACAATGAGCAGTTCTTC
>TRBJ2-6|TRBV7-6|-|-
CASSLAAGSGANVLTF
TGTGCCAGCAGCTTAGCGGCAGGGTCTGGGGCCAACGTCCTGACTTTC
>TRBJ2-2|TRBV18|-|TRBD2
CASSLGLAGINTGELFF
TGTGCCAGCTCCCTCGGACTAGCGGGGATTAACACCGGGGAGCTGTTTTTT
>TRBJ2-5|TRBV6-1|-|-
CASSLAAQETQYF
TGTGCCAGCAGTCTGGCAGCTCAAGAGACCCAGTACTTC
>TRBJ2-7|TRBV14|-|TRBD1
CASSQEQGRHEQYF
TGTGCCAGCAGCCAAGAACAGGGGCGACACGAGCAGTACTTC
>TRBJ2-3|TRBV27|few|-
CASSFREFASRADTQYF
TGTGCCAGCAGTTTCAGGGAATTTGCCTCCAGGGCAGATACGCAGTATTTT
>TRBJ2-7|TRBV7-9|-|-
CASSFSDNSYEQYF
TGTGCCAGCAGCTTCTCCGATAACTCCTACGAGCAGTACTTC
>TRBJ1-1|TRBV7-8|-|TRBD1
CASRPQGTTEAFF
TGTGCCAGCAGGCCACAGGGGACAACTGAAGCTTTCTTT
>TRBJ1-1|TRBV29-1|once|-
CSVSQRNTEAFF
TGCAGCGTGAGCCAAAGGAACACTGAAGCTTTCTTT